One and the same sample provided the 14 T cell receptor beta chains below, sequenced in a study of T cell repertoires in cytomegalovirus infection. TCRdb independently ran MiXCR on the reads; one entry per CDR3 protein. The data show approximately 750,000 distinct CDR3 sequences, 35% to 45% seen once. The specimen sequenced was PBMCs. All receptors derive from a human donor in good health (CMV status not recorded). Some clones in this sample may be carry-over from other donors' samples.

With respect to this clonotype: Given a much more abundant clone one base away, this may be a read error. The chain couples TRBV28 to TRBJ1-5; 7 bases are a match to TRBD1. Germline values: CDR1 MDHEN, CDR2 SYDVKM. The CDR3 has 12 amino acids. The CDR3 region is CASSLWGQPRHF. The DNA of the CDR3 is TGTGCCAGCAGTTTATGGGGACAGCCCCGGCATTTT. The variable domain in full, completed from reference TRBV28 and TRBJ1-5, reads DVKVTQSSRYLVKRTGEKVFLECVQDMDHENMFWYRQDPGLGLRLIYFSYDVKMKEKGDIPEGYSVSREKKERFSLILESASTNQTSMYLCASSLWGQPRHFGDGTRLSIL.

This clonotype was found many times. V and J are TRBV4-1 and TRBJ1-1, with D perhaps TRBD1 (5 bases). Trimming shortened V by 3 bases and J by 8 bases, and 10 bases separated the two germline ends. The CDR3 has 12 residues. Germline CDR1 is MGHRA and CDR2 is YSYEKL. CDR3 residues: CASSHSGTEAFF. CDR3 coding DNA: TGCGCCAGCAGCCATTCCGGGACCGAAGCTTTCTTT.

The V call is TRBV19, the J call TRBJ1-5; tentatively, D is TRBD1 (5 bases). The CDR3 runs to 17 residues. The V end was cut by 4 bases, the J end by 0 bases, with 16 bases between. CDR1 and CDR2 from the germline V gene are LNHDA and SQIVND (reference sequence). The CDR3 DNA reads TGTGCCAGTAGTAATACGGACGGACATAATAGCAATCAGCCCCAGCATTTT. Translating it yields CASSNTDGHNSNQPQHF.

The chain combines TRBV5-5 with TRBJ2-1; either TRBD1 or TRBD2 may fit D (5 bases each). Trimming removed 4 bases from V and 3 bases from J, with 17 bases in between. CDR3 length equals 16 residues. Germline CDR1 and CDR2: SGHKS and YYEKEE (reference sequence). CDR3 loop: CASSPGTARSYNEQFF. CDR3 nucleotides: TGTGCCAGCAGCCCCGGGACCGCCAGAAGCTACAATGAGCAGTTCTTC.

This clonotype has a handful of counts. This sequence joins TRBV12-5 and TRBJ1-2; 7 bases line up with TRBD1. This CDR3 is built from 16 residues. Germline-derived CDR1 and CDR2 are LGHNT and FRNRAP. Germline trimming cut 3 bases from V and 4 bases from J; bases unmatched to any gene: 11. The CDR3 here is CASGLYTGTAFYGYTF. The CDR3 DNA sequence: TGTGCTAGTGGTTTATACACCGGGACAGCCTTCTATGGCTACACCTTC.

This clonotype was seen repeatedly, ten times or more. This sequence joins TRBV12-3 or TRBV12-4 and TRBJ1-5; D remains unclear. The CDR3 runs 13 residues. V lost 7 bases, J lost 7 bases, and 14 bases lay in between. CDR3: CASTLGGGQPQHF. The DNA of the CDR3 is TGTGCCAGCACCCTGGGCGGTGGCCAGCCCCAGCATTTT.

This clonotype was observed at least ten times. The chain has TRBV27 and TRBJ2-7, with 8 bases lining up with TRBD2. V trimming: 3 bases; J trimming: 2 bases; junction bases outside the gene matches: 6. Germline assignment: CDR1 MNHEY and CDR2 SMNVEV (reference sequence). There are 15 residues in the CDR3. Written as DNA, the CDR3 is TGTGCCAGCAGTTTCGGGCTAGCGGGTACCTACGAGCAGTACTTC. Translating it yields CASSFGLAGTYEQYF.

CDR3 loop: CASSLRTSGVKETQYF. CDR3 sequence (DNA): TGTGCCAGCAGTCTAAGGACTAGCGGGGTTAAAGAGACCCAGTACTTC. The chain employs TRBV28 and TRBJ2-5, with 12 bases aligning to TRBD2. Germline V gene lookup returns CDR1 MDHEN and CDR2 SYDVKM. Losses at the gene ends were 5 bases for V and 3 bases for J; bases not matched to a gene: 7. The CDR3 extends over 16 amino acids.

This clonotype was counted many times. V is TRBV7-8 and J is TRBJ2-1; D uncertain. Germline assignment: CDR1 SGHVS and CDR2 FQNEAQ. V lost 5 bases, J lost 0 bases, and 11 bases lay in between. The CDR3 extends over 15 amino acids. The CDR3 region is CASSPAVSSYNEQFF. CDR3 DNA: TGTGCCAGCAGCCCGGCGGTTAGCTCCTACAATGAGCAGTTCTTC.

This clonotype was observed a few times. The V call is TRBV27, the J call TRBJ2-1, with 9 bases fitting TRBD1. CDR1 is MNHEY and CDR2 is SMNVEV in the germline V gene (reference sequence). The CDR3 has 18 amino acids. V lost 6 bases and J lost 10; bases outside the gene matches: 22. CDR3: CASRLGDRDVRTGPEQFF. CDR3 in DNA: TGTGCCAGCAGACTAGGGGACAGGGATGTAAGAACGGGACCAGAGCAGTTCTTC.

A few counts support this clonotype. The V gene is TRBV6-6, the J gene TRBJ1-2; a weak D match, TRBD1 (5 bases). Between the trimmed V and J ends, which lost 0 bases and 8 bases, there was a span of 13 bases. This CDR3 region has 14 residues. CDR1 is MNHNY and CDR2 is SVGAGI in the germline V gene (reference sequence). CDR3 region: CASSYSMGVGGYTF. The CDR3 nucleotides are TGTGCCAGCAGTTACTCGATGGGGGTGGGGGGCTACACCTTC.

A few counts support this clonotype. This chain joins TRBV7-6 and TRBJ1-4; D remains ambiguous. Trimming stripped 5 bases from V and 8 bases from J, with 18 bases between. Germline CDR1 SGHVS, CDR2 FNYEAQ. The CDR3 spans 15 residues. The CDR3 nucleotides read TGTGCCAGCAGCGCATCTGGGGTTTCGAACGAAAAACTGTTTTTT. This sequence encodes CASSASGVSNEKLFF.

In its sample, this clonotype was seen a few times. The chain recombines TRBV6-5 with TRBJ2-7, with 7 nucleotides matching TRBD1. The trim removed 4 bases at V and 6 bases at J, leaving 3 bases unmatched. The CDR3 contains 12 residues. Germline CDR1 is MNHEY and CDR2 is SVGAGI. Written as DNA, the CDR3 is TGTGCCAGCAGTTCTACAGGGGCCGAGCAGTACTTC. Translating gives CASSSTGAEQYF.

This clonotype showed up just a few times. Compared with germline, one end of the junction differs, possibly owing to a read error. The chain has TRBV3-1 and TRBJ2-2; weak D call: TRBD1 (5 bases). The CDR3 loop spans 18 amino acids. Germline loops: CDR1 LGHDT, CDR2 YNNKEL (reference sequence). CDR3 sequence reads: CASSRLPSIGANSGELFF. In DNA form, the CDR3 reads TGTGCCAGCAGCCGTTTACCTTCAATTGGGGCGAACTCCGGGGAGCTGTTTTTT.